This TCR beta chain was recovered during a study of blood T cell repertoires in COVID-19. Study summary: Both acute and convalescent COVID-19 samples were obtained from the United States, Italy and Spain. The cDNA or gDNA used as material had been derived from T cells, B-cell-depleted T cells, or PBMCs.

Measured with immunoSEQ multiplex PCR; TCRdb has only the in-frame clones, and not every one. Found here are approximately 490,000 clones, roughly nine tenths of them singletons; the top ten hold 8% to 9.5%. In terms of age and location, participants ranged from roughly 18 to 90 years and lived in approximately 26 US areas. Cohort 3 donors counted as recovered after two negative PCRs, clearance, or resolved symptoms. Germline CDR1 is MNHEY and CDR2 is SMNVEV (reference sequence). The length of the CDR3 is 12 residues. V lost 9 bases, J lost 3 bases, and 11 bases lay in between. This TCR was sampled from a woman aged 55-70 years who had recovered from COVID-19. Specimen: PBMCs or T cells enriched from blood (not recorded which). The chain employs TRBV27 and TRBJ1-1, with TRBD1 as a possible D gene (5 bases). This chain's CDR3 is CASRARDTEAFF. The CDR3 DNA is TGTGCCAGTAGGGCCAGGGACACTGAAGCTTTCTTT.